Below are 8 T cell receptor beta chains sequenced from a single sample in a study of CXCR3-negative and CXCR3-positive naive CD8 T cells. The study, taken as a whole, reports: CXCR3-positive naive cells had more hydrophobic TRB CDR3s than CXCR3-negative naive cells.

The antigens of these receptors remain unknown. TRB cDNA was prepared as libraries by UMI-labeled 5' RACE. One entry per CDR3 protein, without DNA, is what TCRdb gives after re-calling the 5' RACE reads. The sample holds 4,500 to 6,500 distinct CDR3 sequences. The specimen sequenced was naive CXCR3+ CD8+ T cells from blood. Subset meaning: CD45RO-CCR7+CD27+CD95- naive CD8+ T cells expressing CXCR3 (TNR3+). These receptors came from a human donor in good health. Some clones in this sample may be carry-over from other donors' samples.

This clonotype is identified as medium-sized from frequency. This chain joins TRBV20-1 and TRBJ2-3; TCRdb picks TRBD2, but there is no DNA to check that call. Germline CDR1 DFQATT, CDR2 SNEGSKA (reference sequence). This CDR3 contains 14 residues. The CDR3 protein is CSAIASGRGDTQYF.

This chain links TRBV7-2 with TRBJ2-7; TCRdb designates TRBD1, a call that cannot be tested without DNA. CDR1 is SGHTA, CDR2 FQGNSA, per germline. The CDR3 sequence is 14 residues long. Here the CDR3 reads CASSLGGAGDEQYF.

The rearrangement joins TRBV11-2 to TRBJ2-5; TCRdb returns TRBD2, unconfirmable since there is no DNA. CDR1 and CDR2 from the germline V gene are SGHAT and FQNNGV. The CDR3 totals 13 residues. The CDR3: CASSLTPVETQYF. Combining the CDR3 with reference TRBV11-2 and TRBJ2-5 gives the whole variable domain EAGVAQSPRYKIIEKRQSVAFWCNPISGHATLYWYQQILGQGPKLLIQFQNNGVVDDSQLPKDRFSAERLKGVDSTLKIQPAKLEDSAVYLCASSLTPVETQYFGPGTRLLVL.

J is TRBJ2-5 and V is TRBV9; TCRdb indicates TRBD1, and absent DNA this call remains unverified. The germline V gene encodes CDR1 SGDLS and CDR2 YYNGEE. The CDR3 spans 15 residues. This CDR3 is CASSDPGHRQETQYF.

This clonotype is medium-sized (0.01 to 0.1%) by frequency. This chain links TRBV7-2 with TRBJ2-7; the TCRdb D gene call, TRBD2, has no DNA to confirm it. CDR1 and CDR2 (germline): SGHTA, FQGNSA. This CDR3 spans 14 amino acids. The CDR3 loop is CASSGGPYSYEQYF.

According to its frequency, this clonotype is medium-sized. The chain is built from TRBV29-1 and TRBJ2-5; TCRdb proposes TRBD1, but this gene call is untestable without DNA. Looked up from germline, CDR1 is SQVTM and CDR2 is ANQGSEA. The length of the CDR3 is 12 residues. The CDR3 here is CSVRGLLETQYF.

The chain links TRBV27 to TRBJ2-5. Germline lookup yields CDR1 MNHEY and CDR2 SMNVEV (reference sequence). The CDR3 runs to 15 residues. The CDR3 here is CASSPFQAVQETQYF.

The J gene is TRBJ2-1, the V gene TRBV29-1. Germline-derived CDR1 and CDR2 are SQVTM and ANQGSEA. This CDR3 contains 12 residues. CDR3: CSVEGRYNEQFF.